The T cell receptor beta chain under discussion was sequenced for a study of blood T cell repertoires in COVID-19. Study information: Some COVID-19 samples were acute and others convalescent; all came from the United States, Italy and Spain. T cells, B-cell-depleted T cells, or PBMCs supplied cDNA or gDNA.

Patients in Seattle were enrolled during active infection, then followed longitudinally. TCRdb's table, derived via immunoSEQ multiplex PCR, lists solely in-frame clones and lacks some. The sample comprises 20,000 to 30,000 clones, approximately 88% of which are singletons, and approximately 30% rests with the top ten. J lost 0 bases, V lost 6 bases, and 14 bases had no gene match. Per germline, CDR1 LNHDA and CDR2 SQIVND (reference sequence). The CDR3 is 18 amino acids. This receptor was identified in a man between 65 and 80 years old with COVID-19, enrolled during active disease. Sequenced sample: peripheral blood. The chain carries TRBV19 and TRBJ1-1; 9 nucleotides align to TRBD1. This chain's CDR3 is CASSEQGAEYGLNTEAFF. The CDR3, as DNA: TGTGCCAGTAGCGAACAGGGGGCGGAGTACGGGTTGAACACTGAAGCTTTCTTT.